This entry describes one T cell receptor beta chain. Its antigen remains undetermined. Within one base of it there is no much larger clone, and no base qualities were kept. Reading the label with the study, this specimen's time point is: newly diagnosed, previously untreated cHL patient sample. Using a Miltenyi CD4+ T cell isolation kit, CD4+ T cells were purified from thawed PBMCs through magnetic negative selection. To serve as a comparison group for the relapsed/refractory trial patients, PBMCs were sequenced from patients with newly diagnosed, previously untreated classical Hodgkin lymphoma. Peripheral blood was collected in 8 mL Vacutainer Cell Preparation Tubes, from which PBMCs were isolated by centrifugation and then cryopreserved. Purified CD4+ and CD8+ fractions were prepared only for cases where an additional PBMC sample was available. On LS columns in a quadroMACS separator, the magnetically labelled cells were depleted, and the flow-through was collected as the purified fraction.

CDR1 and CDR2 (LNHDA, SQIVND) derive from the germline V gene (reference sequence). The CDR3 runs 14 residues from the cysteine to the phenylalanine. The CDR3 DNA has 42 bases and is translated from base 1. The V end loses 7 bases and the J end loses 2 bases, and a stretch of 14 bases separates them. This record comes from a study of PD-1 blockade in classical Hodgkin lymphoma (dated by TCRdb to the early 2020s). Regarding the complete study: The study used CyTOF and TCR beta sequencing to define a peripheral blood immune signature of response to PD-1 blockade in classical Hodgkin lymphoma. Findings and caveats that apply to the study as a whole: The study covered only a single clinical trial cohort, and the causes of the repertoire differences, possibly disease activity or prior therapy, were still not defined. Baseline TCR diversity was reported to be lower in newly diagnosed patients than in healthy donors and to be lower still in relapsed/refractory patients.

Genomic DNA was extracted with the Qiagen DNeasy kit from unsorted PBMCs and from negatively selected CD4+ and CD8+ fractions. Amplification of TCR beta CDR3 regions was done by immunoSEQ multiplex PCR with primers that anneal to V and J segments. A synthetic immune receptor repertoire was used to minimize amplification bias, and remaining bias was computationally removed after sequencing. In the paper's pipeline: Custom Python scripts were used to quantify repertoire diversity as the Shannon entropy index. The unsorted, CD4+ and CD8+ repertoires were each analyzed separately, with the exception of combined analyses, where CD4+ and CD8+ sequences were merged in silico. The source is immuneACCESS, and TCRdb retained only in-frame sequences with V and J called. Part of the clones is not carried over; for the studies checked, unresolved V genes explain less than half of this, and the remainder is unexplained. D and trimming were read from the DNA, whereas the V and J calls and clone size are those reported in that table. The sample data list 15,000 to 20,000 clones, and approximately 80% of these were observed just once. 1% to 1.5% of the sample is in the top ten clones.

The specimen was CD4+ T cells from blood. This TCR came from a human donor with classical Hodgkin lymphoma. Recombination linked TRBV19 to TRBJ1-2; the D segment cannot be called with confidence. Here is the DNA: TGTGCCAGTATCCGTCCAGCCTCGAACTATGGCTACACCTTC. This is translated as CASIRPASNYGYTF.